Listed below are T cell receptor beta chains from one sample, sequenced in a study of beta chain features in type 1 diabetes. The data were produced by immunoSEQ multiplex PCR, yet TCRdb's version contains in-frame clones alone and is incomplete. The data contain roughly 150,000 clones, roughly 59% of them singletons. Sequenced input: naive CD4+ T cells from blood. The receptors originated from a man aged 30 to 39 with type 1 diabetes. CDR3s include the opening cysteine and the closing phenylalanine or tryptophan. The D gene is left open where the match is weak. Size tells how often a clone was seen (once, few, many) or the class of an expanded clone, and some rows leave it out.

v_call	j_call	d_call	clone_size	cdr3_nt	cdr3_aa
TRBV25-1	TRBJ1-2	NA	NA	TGTGCCAGCAGTGAATATAACAGTGTAAACTATGGCTACACCTTC	CASSEYNSVNYGYTF
TRBV18	TRBJ2-3	NA	NA	TGTGCCAGCTCACCAAGCACATCTACTACGCAGTATTTT	CASSPSTSTTQYF
TRBV5-1	TRBJ2-7	NA	NA	TGCGCCAGCAGCTTGGAGGCGGACTCCTACGAGCAGTACTTC	CASSLEADSYEQYF
TRBV13	TRBJ2-2	NA	NA	TGTGCCAGCAGCTTAAGGGTCACCGGGGAGCTGTTTTTT	CASSLRVTGELFF
TRBV19	TRBJ1-1	TRBD1	NA	TGTGCCAGTAGAGGACAGGGACTCACTGAAGCTTTCTTT	CASRGQGLTEAFF
TRBV29-1	TRBJ2-1	TRBD1	NA	TGCAGCTCATACAGGGGAGTTAACAATGAGCAGTTCTTC	CSSYRGVNNEQFF
TRBV5-1	TRBJ2-3	TRBD1	NA	TGCGCCAGCAGCTCCAGAGGACAGGGAGCAGATACGCAGTATTTT	CASSSRGQGADTQYF
TRBV7-8	TRBJ2-5	NA	NA	TGTGCCAGCAGCCCCGTACGAGAGACCCAGTACTTC	CASSPVRETQYF
TRBV5-1	TRBJ2-7	NA	few	TGCGCCAGCAGCTTCTGGGAAGGGGAATACGAGCAGTACTTC	CASSFWEGEYEQYF
TRBV25-1	TRBJ2-2	NA	few	TGTGCCAGCAGTGAAGTGGTTACCGGGGAGCTGTTTTTT	CASSEVVTGELFF
TRBV25-1	TRBJ2-4	TRBD2	NA	TGTGCCAGCAGTGAATATTCGGGGGGTATAAACATTCAGTACTTC	CASSEYSGGINIQYF
TRBV30	TRBJ1-2	TRBD1	NA	TGTGCCTGGAGTGTACTGCAGGGGGGTGTGGGCTACACCTTC	CAWSVLQGGVGYTF
TRBV7-9	TRBJ1-2	TRBD1	NA	TGTGCCAGCAGATTTGACAGGGAAGGCTACACCTTC	CASRFDREGYTF
TRBV30	TRBJ1-2	NA	NA	TGTGCCTGGAGTCTCCAGGGTGAGGGCTACACCTTC	CAWSLQGEGYTF
TRBV29-1	TRBJ2-7	NA	NA	TGCAGCGTTGAAGGGCAGGGCCTCTACGAGCAGTACTTC	CSVEGQGLYEQYF
TRBV20-1	TRBJ2-5	NA	NA	TGCAGTGTAGCCAGCCAAGAGACCCAGTACTTC	CSVASQETQYF
TRBV7-2	TRBJ2-3	NA	NA	TGTGCCAGCAGCCTCGGACAGAGCACAGATACGCAGTATTTT	CASSLGQSTDTQYF
TRBV29-1	TRBJ2-1	NA	few	TGCAGCGTTGTGTCCACCCCATGGGGTGAGCAGTTCTTC	CSVVSTPWGEQFF
TRBV29-1	TRBJ2-3	TRBD1	NA	TGCAGCGGGGGTGACCCAGGGGGCTTGCCCCCTCGGGATACGCAGTATTTT	CSGGDPGGLPPRDTQYF
TRBV6-5	TRBJ2-3	NA	NA	TGTGCCAGCAGTTATAGCGTGAGCACAGATACGCAGTATTTT	CASSYSVSTDTQYF
TRBV5-6	TRBJ2-5	TRBD1	few	TGTGCCAGCAGCTCAGACAGGGAGCAAGAGACCCAGTACTTC	CASSSDREQETQYF
TRBV30	TRBJ1-1	NA	NA	TGTGCCTGGAGTGTGAAACAGACGAACACTGAAGCTTTCTTT	CAWSVKQTNTEAFF
TRBV29-1	TRBJ2-3	NA	few	TGCAGCGGGGGCCCCGGAGATACGCAGTATTTT	CSGGPGDTQYF
TRBV7-2	TRBJ2-5	NA	NA	TGTGCCAGCAGCCTCGGGACGGCTCAAGAGACCCAGTACTTC	CASSLGTAQETQYF
TRBV6-1	TRBJ1-1	NA	once	TGTGCCAGCAGTGAAAGGGCAGTCCTCACTGAAGCTTTCTTT	CASSERAVLTEAFF
TRBV30	TRBJ2-5	NA	NA	TGTGCCTGGAGTCGCGGGGGCTGGGAGACCCAGTACTTC	CAWSRGGWETQYF
TRBV11-2	TRBJ2-1	NA	NA	TGTGCCAGCAGCTTAGGGGTCAGGAACAATGAGCAGTTCTTC	CASSLGVRNNEQFF
TRBV7-9	TRBJ2-1	NA	NA	TGTGCCAGCAGCTTAGAACTGGGTTACAATGAGCAGTTCTTC	CASSLELGYNEQFF
TRBV13	TRBJ1-2	NA	NA	TGTGCCAGCAGCTTCCGGGACCGCCACTATGGCTACACCTTC	CASSFRDRHYGYTF
TRBV4-3	TRBJ1-2	NA	NA	TGCGCCAGCAGCCAAGAGCCCGGGGCCGGCTATGGCTACACCTTC	CASSQEPGAGYGYTF
TRBV29-1	TRBJ2-7	NA	few	TGCAGCGTTGACGCGGGCGGCAGGGCCACCTACGAGCAGTACTTC	CSVDAGGRATYEQYF
TRBV5-1	TRBJ2-7	NA	NA	TGCGCCAGCAGCCAAGGCGGGACGGCCGCCTACGAGCAGTACTTC	CASSQGGTAAYEQYF
TRBV27	TRBJ1-2	NA	few	TGTGCCAGCAGTTTAAGCACAGTACGCGGCTATGGCTACACCTTC	CASSLSTVRGYGYTF
TRBV20-1	TRBJ2-1	NA	NA	TGCAGTGCTAGACTACGTCGAGGGCAGTTCTTC	CSARLRRGQFF
TRBV30	TRBJ1-2	NA	NA	TGTGCCTGGAGCCCGTTACAGGCAAACTATGGCTACACCTTC	CAWSPLQANYGYTF
TRBV7-8	TRBJ2-2	NA	few	TGTGCCAGCAGCTTAAGGAGGAACACCGGGGAGCTGTTTTTT	CASSLRRNTGELFF
TRBV29-1	TRBJ2-3	TRBD1	NA	TGCAGCGCGGACAGGGGAAACGCAGATACGCAGTATTTT	CSADRGNADTQYF
TRBV16	TRBJ1-6	NA	NA	TGTGCCAGCAGCCCCTTTACAGGGTGGAATTCACCCCTCCACTTT	CASSPFTGWNSPLHF
TRBV29-1	TRBJ1-2	NA	NA	TGCAGCGTTGAGTGGAATTATGGCTACACCTTC	CSVEWNYGYTF
TRBV9	TRBJ1-2	NA	NA	TGTGCCAGCAGCGTAGACCCAGGGGAGGGCTACACCTTC	CASSVDPGEGYTF
TRBV7-6	TRBJ2-6	NA	NA	TGTGCCAGCACGGGATTTGGGGCCAACGTCCTGACTTTC	CASTGFGANVLTF
TRBV30	TRBJ2-6	NA	few	TGTGCCTGTTTCAGGGGATTTCTATCCTCTGGGGCCAACGTCCTGACTTTC	CACFRGFLSSGANVLTF
TRBV28	TRBJ2-4	NA	few	TGTGCCAGCAGTTTATCTCAAACGCAGGACATTCAGTACTTC	CASSLSQTQDIQYF
TRBV28	TRBJ2-1	TRBD2	few	TGTGCCAGCAGTGCCCCGGGACTAGTCCTCAATGAGCAGTTCTTC	CASSAPGLVLNEQFF
TRBV4-3	TRBJ2-4	NA	once	TGCGCCAGCAGCCAAGATAGGGGGGCAGCCAAAAACATTCAGTACTTC	CASSQDRGAAKNIQYF
TRBV29-1	TRBJ2-1	NA	once	TGCAGCGTTGAATCCCGGGCAGGGTGGAATGAGCAGTTCTTC	CSVESRAGWNEQFF
TRBV29-1	TRBJ1-2	NA	NA	TGCAGCGTTGACGGCGGCTACTATGGCTACACCTTC	CSVDGGYYGYTF
TRBV7-2	TRBJ1-1	NA	NA	TGTGCCAGCAGCTTGAAGGTGAACACTGAAGCTTTCTTT	CASSLKVNTEAFF
TRBV10-3	TRBJ1-2	NA	NA	TGTGCCATCAGTGATGGAAGGGGTTCTGGCTACACCTTC	CAISDGRGSGYTF
TRBV28	TRBJ2-5	NA	NA	TGTGCCAGCAGTGGAAGCGACGCGACCCAGTACTTC	CASSGSDATQYF
TRBV9	TRBJ1-6	NA	NA	TGTGCCAGCAGCGTAGGAGGGGGGAATTCACCCCTCCACTTT	CASSVGGGNSPLHF
TRBV9	TRBJ2-1	TRBD2	NA	TGTGCCAGCAGCCGGGCCGGGACTACATACAATGAGCAGTTCTTC	CASSRAGTTYNEQFF
TRBV7-2	TRBJ2-3	NA	few	TGTGCCAGCAGCTTAGCCGGACTCCTCACAGATACGCAGTATTTT	CASSLAGLLTDTQYF
TRBV30	TRBJ2-2	TRBD1	NA	TGTGCCTGGAGTGCTGGGACAGGGGTCCGGACCGGGGAGCTGTTTTTT	CAWSAGTGVRTGELFF
TRBV5-6	TRBJ2-5	NA	NA	TGTGCCAGCAGCACGAATATAGCTCCCGGGGAAGAGACCCAGTACTTC	CASSTNIAPGEETQYF